Below are 32 T cell receptor beta chains sequenced from a single sample in a study of control samples from healthy donors and cancer patients. Only in-frame clones appear in the TCRdb table, and some are missing; sequencing was by immunoSEQ multiplex PCR. Among roughly 190,000 clones listed, roughly nine tenths were seen once. Sequenced sample: blood. The receptors were sampled from a man aged 25 to 45 in good health.

The V and J genes are TRBV9 and TRBJ2-7; TRBD1 matches at 8 bases. The V segment lost 6 bases and the J segment 2 bases; nucleotides outside the gene matches: 7. Germline CDR1 and CDR2: SGDLS and YYNGEE. The CDR3 consists of 14 residues. The chain's CDR3 is CASNTAGGPYEQYF. The CDR3 DNA sequence: TGTGCCAGCAATACAGCAGGGGGCCCCTACGAGCAGTACTTC.

This chain uses TRBV27 with TRBJ1-5; D gene uncertain. CDR3 size: 13 residues. Germline V gene sequence: CDR1 MNHEY, CDR2 SMNVEV (reference sequence). V was trimmed by 3 bases and J by 5 bases, leaving 8 bases between them. The CDR3 sequence is CASSFTSDQPQHF. CDR3 DNA: TGTGCCAGCAGTTTCACCTCAGATCAGCCCCAGCATTTT.

The V and J genes are TRBV7-3 and TRBJ2-1; D ambiguous. The CDR3 covers 17 residues. Deletions cut 5 bases from V and 7 bases from J, with 24 bases between. The V gene's germline CDR1 is SGHTA and CDR2 FQGTGA. The DNA for the CDR3 is TGTGCCAGCAGCCATCCCCCCGTCGACCCCCAACGAAATGAGCAGTTCTTC. Translated: CASSHPPVDPQRNEQFF.

V usage is TRBV2 and J usage is TRBJ2-7, with D perhaps matching TRBD2 (6 bases). V was clipped by 6 bases and J by 2 bases, with 8 bases between them. This CDR3 has 12 residues. Germline V lookup: CDR1 SNHLY, CDR2 FYNNEI. The CDR3, as DNA: TGTGCCAGCAGGGGACTGGCCTACGAGCAGTACTTC. As protein: CASRGLAYEQYF.

The rearrangement joins TRBV5-8 to TRBJ2-3; a possible D gene is TRBD2 (5 bases). The germline V gene has CDR1 SGHTS and CDR2 YDEGEE. The CDR3 has 15 residues. V was shortened by 4 bases and J by 6 bases, with 18 bases between the two germline ends. CDR3 DNA sequence: TGTGCCAGCAGCGAACAGACGGGGATGGCGGATACGCAGTATTTT. This codes for CASSEQTGMADTQYF.

This chain joins TRBV7-9 and TRBJ2-1; D is undetermined. The ends were cut back, 3 bases at V and 4 bases at J, with 7 bases in the middle. Germline CDR1 SEHNR, CDR2 FQNEAQ (reference sequence). The CDR3 is made up of 13 amino acids. CDR3 sequence: CASSFETYNEQFF. The CDR3 region has the DNA TGTGCCAGCAGCTTTGAAACGTACAATGAGCAGTTCTTC.

This clone was recorded only once. The V gene is TRBV25-1, the J gene TRBJ1-5; D is perhaps TRBD1 (6 bases). This CDR3 comprises 16 residues. Trimming cost V 3 bases and J 2 bases, with 14 bases left between them. CDR1 is MGHDK, CDR2 SYGVNS, per germline. CDR3 protein: CASSDSGAKGNQPQHF. CDR3 DNA sequence: TGTGCCAGCAGTGACTCAGGGGCGAAAGGCAATCAGCCCCAGCATTTT.

The chain links TRBV27 to TRBJ2-7, with D possibly TRBD1 on 6 matching bases. The CDR3 totals 13 residues. Trimming pared 6 bases from V and 2 bases from J, leaving 11 bases between. Germline CDR1 MNHEY, CDR2 SMNVEV (reference sequence). This CDR3 is CASRGTPAYEQYF. CDR3 nucleotide sequence: TGTGCCAGCAGGGGGACACCTGCCTACGAGCAGTACTTC.

The chain combines TRBV3-1 (or the pseudogene TRBV3-2) with TRBJ2-5, with 11 positions matching TRBD2. CDR1 and CDR2 (germline): LGHDT, YNNKEL (reference sequence). V gave up 0 bases and J gave up 4 bases; unmatched junction bases: 1. The CDR3 is 15 amino acids. DNA for the CDR3: TGTGCCAGCAGCCAAGATACTAGCGGGGGAGAGACCCAGTACTTC. The encoded protein is CASSQDTSGGETQYF.

V gene TRBV30 combines with J gene TRBJ2-2; D unresolved. CDR3 length: 12 residues. CDR1 and CDR2 from the germline V gene are GTSNPN and SVGIG (reference sequence). Trimming removed 0 bases at V and 6 bases at J, with 5 bases between. CDR3 DNA: TGTGCCTGGAGTGTACAGCCCGGGGAGCTGTTTTTT. It specifies CAWSVQPGELFF.

The rearrangement joins TRBV3-1 (or the pseudogene TRBV3-2) to TRBJ1-5, with a weak D call TRBD1 (6 bases). Germline lookup yields CDR1 LGHDT and CDR2 YNNKEL (reference sequence). With 4 bases removed from V and 7 bases from J, the gap between germline ends came to 14 bases. There are 14 residues in the CDR3. CDR3 region: CASSPYRAEQPQHF. CDR3 DNA sequence: TGTGCCAGCAGCCCCTACAGGGCGGAACAGCCCCAGCATTTT.

This sequence joins TRBV5-6 and TRBJ1-1; possible D gene TRBD1, 6 bases. Germline CDR1 and CDR2: SGHDT and YYEEEE. The CDR3 is made up of 14 amino acids. V was clipped by 2 bases and J by 7 bases, with 15 bases between them. CDR3 residues: CASSFGPGAIEAFF. CDR3 coding DNA: TGTGCCAGCAGCTTTGGGCCGGGGGCTATTGAAGCTTTCTTT.

This chain's CDR3 is CASSLRGTGSGNTIYF. The CDR3 nucleotides read TGTGCCAGCAGCCTAAGGGGGACAGGCTCTGGAAACACCATATATTTT. The rearrangement links TRBV9 to TRBJ1-3; the match to TRBD1 covers 8 bases. V shed 4 bases, J shed 0 bases, and the junction held 6 bases outside the gene matches. The CDR3 spans 16 residues. Per germline, CDR1 SGDLS and CDR2 YYNGEE.

The chain is built from TRBV6-2 or TRBV6-3 and TRBJ2-3; tentatively, D is TRBD2 (6 bases). V lost 5 bases and J lost 4, with 16 bases in between. This CDR3 is built from 15 residues. CDR1 and CDR2 (germline): MNHEY, SVGEGT. The CDR3 is CASSQRRLVADTQYF. The CDR3 DNA reads TGTGCCAGCAGTCAAAGAAGACTAGTGGCAGATACGCAGTATTTT.

The chain joins TRBV12-3 or TRBV12-4 to TRBJ2-2; no definite D call. This CDR3 is built from 13 residues. The ends were cut back, 1 base at V and 4 bases at J, with 4 bases in the middle. The CDR3: CASSLGVTGELFF. CDR3 sequence (DNA): TGTGCCAGCAGTTTAGGGGTCACCGGGGAGCTGTTTTTT.

The rearrangement links TRBV7-9 to TRBJ2-3; D may be TRBD1 or TRBD2 (5 bases each). Germline assignment: CDR1 SEHNR and CDR2 FQNEAQ (reference sequence). The CDR3 length is 14 residues. V was trimmed by 0 bases and J by 5 bases, leaving 9 bases between them. The CDR3 loop reads CASSLAGVVDTQYF. The CDR3 nucleotides are TGTGCCAGCAGCTTAGCGGGGGTTGTAGATACGCAGTATTTT. The whole variable domain, remainder taken from reference TRBV7-9 and TRBJ2-3, is DTGVSQNPRHKITKRGQNVTFRCDPISEHNRLYWYRQTLGQGPEFLTYFQNEAQLEKSRLLSDRFSAERPKGSFSTLEIQRTEQGDSAMYLCASSLAGVVDTQYFGPGTRLTVL.

The chain combines TRBV2 with TRBJ1-3; D unclear. The CDR3 loop spans 15 amino acids. The germline gives CDR1 SNHLY, CDR2 FYNNEI. V was pared by 0 bases and J by 4 bases, with 10 bases between. CDR3: CASSEAAILGNTIYF. CDR3 in DNA: TGTGCCAGCAGTGAAGCGGCCATTCTCGGAAACACCATATATTTT.

The chain's CDR3 is CASSLGAGGLNHNEQFF. The CDR3 region has the DNA TGTGCCAGCAGCTTAGGAGCGGGGGGGCTTAACCACAATGAGCAGTTCTTC. V usage is TRBV7-9 and J usage is TRBJ2-1; 10 nucleotides align to TRBD2. The V and J ends lost 1 base and 5 bases, in that order; junction bases with no gene match: 8. The germline V gene has CDR1 SEHNR and CDR2 FQNEAQ (reference sequence). The CDR3 has 17 residues.

The rearrangement joins TRBV19 to TRBJ1-2, with no clear D. CDR3 length: 11 amino acids. Germline CDR1 LNHDA, CDR2 SQIVND (reference sequence). The V end lost 7 bases, the J end lost 4 bases, and 7 bases lay between the germline ends. The CDR3 DNA reads TGTGCCAGTAATCGGGGCTATGGCTACACCTTC. As protein: CASNRGYGYTF.

V is TRBV7-6 and J is TRBJ2-6, with D perhaps being TRBD1 or TRBD2 (6 bases each). The length of the CDR3 is 17 residues. With 0 bases removed from V and 0 bases from J, the gap between germline ends came to 9 bases. CDR1 SGHVS and CDR2 FNYEAQ come from the germline V gene. The CDR3 DNA reads TGTGCCAGCAGCTTAGCGCCGGGGGCCTCTGGGGCCAACGTCCTGACTTTC. Translated, it gives CASSLAPGASGANVLTF.

In its sample, this clone was seen once. The chain combines TRBV5-4 with TRBJ2-1; a possible D gene is TRBD1 (6 bases). The germline V and J ends were trimmed by 3 bases and 7 bases, with 17 bases remaining between them. The CDR3 is 15 residues long. From germline, CDR1 is SGHNT and CDR2 YYREEE (reference sequence). The CDR3 region has the DNA TGTGCCAGCAGCTCCCCGGGCCGAGGGGGAAATGAGCAGTTCTTC. It yields the protein CASSSPGRGGNEQFF.

The chain uses TRBV10-3 and TRBJ2-7; TRBD2 is a possible D gene (5 bases). CDR3 length equals 12 residues. The germline V gene has CDR1 ENHRY and CDR2 SYGVKD. Trimming left V 10 bases short and J 4 bases short, with 14 bases between. CDR3 in amino acids: CATGAGGYEQYF. As DNA, the CDR3 is TGTGCCACAGGCGCAGGCGGGTACGAGCAGTACTTC.

The rearrangement uses TRBV7-9 and TRBJ1-1, with unresolved D. Trimming cost V 2 bases and J 1 base, with 8 bases left between them. This CDR3 has 14 residues. CDR1 and CDR2 from the germline V gene are SEHNR and FQNEAQ (reference sequence). CDR3 DNA: TGTGCCAGCAGCTTATCCCCCACGAACACTGAAGCTTTCTTT. This translates into CASSLSPTNTEAFF.

V and J are TRBV10-2 and TRBJ1-6, with D tentatively TRBD1 (5 bases). This CDR3 region has 16 residues. Trimming took 0 bases from V and 9 from J, leaving 15 bases between them. Germline CDR1 reads WSHSY; CDR2 reads SAAADI. This chain's CDR3 is CASSESAFAGGSPLHF. The CDR3 bases are TGCGCCAGCAGTGAGTCGGCTTTCGCGGGGGGTTCACCCCTCCACTTT.

The rearrangement uses TRBV4-1 and TRBJ1-1; D is uncertain. Germline V gene data show CDR1 as MGHRA and CDR2 as YSYEKL. Trimming pared 1 base from V and 1 base from J, leaving 4 bases between. The CDR3 is 13 residues long. As DNA, the CDR3 is TGCGCCAGCAGCCAAGGGGGGAACACTGAAGCTTTCTTT. Translation: CASSQGGNTEAFF.

The chain joins TRBV24-1 to TRBJ1-1; D gene uncertain. The germline CDR1 and CDR2 sequences are KGHDR and SFDVKD. The V and J ends lost 9 bases and 1 base respectively, with 11 bases between them. This CDR3 has 13 residues. The CDR3 DNA sequence: TGTGCCACCCGAATTCCAGGGAACACTGAAGCTTTCTTT. The encoded protein is CATRIPGNTEAFF.

The chain has TRBV9 and TRBJ1-1; 7 bases match TRBD1. V gave up 0 bases and J gave up 0 bases; unmatched junction bases: 5. CDR3 length equals 16 residues. Germline V gene data show CDR1 as SGDLS and CDR2 as YYNGEE. The CDR3 is CASSVGQGPMNTEAFF. The CDR3 DNA follows: TGTGCCAGCAGCGTAGGACAGGGACCCATGAACACTGAAGCTTTCTTT. Full variable domain (remainder filled in from reference TRBV9 and TRBJ1-1): DSGVTQTPKHLITATGQRVTLRCSPRSGDLSVYWYQQSLDQGLQFLIQYYNGEERAKGNILERFSAQQFPDLHSELNLSSLELGDSALYFCASSVGQGPMNTEAFFGQGTRLTVV.

The chain joins TRBV19 to TRBJ2-1; 10 nucleotides align to TRBD1. The V gene end was trimmed by 9 bases and the J gene end by 0 bases; junction bases not matched to a gene: 2. The length of the CDR3 is 14 residues. The germline V gene has CDR1 LNHDA and CDR2 SQIVND (reference sequence). In DNA form, the CDR3 reads TGTGCCAGCGGACAGGGGGACTCCTACAATGAGCAGTTCTTC. This sequence encodes CASGQGDSYNEQFF. Together with reference TRBV19 and TRBJ2-1, the CDR3 gives the full variable domain: DGGITQSPKYLFRKEGQNVTLSCEQNLNHDAMYWYRQDPGQGLRLIYYSQIVNDFQKGDIAEGYSVSREKKESFPLTVTSAQKNPTAFYLCASGQGDSYNEQFFGPGTRLTVL.

The rearrangement links TRBV6-4 to TRBJ2-7; D is ambiguous. The germline gives CDR1 MRHNA, CDR2 SNTAGT. There are 16 residues in the CDR3. V lost 4 bases, J lost 5 bases, and 21 bases lay in between. The CDR3 nucleotides are TGTGCCAGCAGTGGGAGCCTCGGGCCCATTTCCAACGAGCAGTACTTC. This codes for CASSGSLGPISNEQYF.

The chain is built from TRBV4-1 and TRBJ1-5; 8 bases are shared with TRBD1. The germline V gene has CDR1 MGHRA and CDR2 YSYEKL. The trim removed 3 bases at V and 0 bases at J, leaving 4 bases unmatched. This CDR3 region has 16 residues. CDR3 sequence: CASSQDRVSSNQPQHF. The CDR3 DNA sequence: TGCGCCAGCAGCCAGGACAGGGTTTCTAGCAATCAGCCCCAGCATTTT.

The chain has TRBV29-1 and TRBJ2-6; the D is unclear. This CDR3 region has 12 residues. V gave up 4 bases and J gave up 2 bases, with 3 bases separating them. CDR1 is SQVTM and CDR2 is ANQGSEA in the germline V gene. CDR3 sequence reads: CSVVAGANVLTF. CDR3 coding DNA: TGCAGCGTTGTTGCTGGGGCCAACGTCCTGACTTTC.

The chain employs TRBV24-1 and TRBJ1-2; D may be TRBD1 (5 bases). Trimming shortened V by 7 bases and J by 8 bases, and 16 bases separated the two germline ends. The CDR3 has 13 amino acids. The V gene's germline CDR1 is KGHDR and CDR2 SFDVKD. The DNA for the CDR3 is TGTGCCACCAGAAGACTCGGGGGGAGCGGCTACACCTTC. Translated, it gives CATRRLGGSGYTF.